These T cell receptor beta chains were read from a single sample in a study of blood T cells in healthy people across ages. TCRdb called the 5' RACE reads again in MiXCR, with one record for every CDR3 protein. This sample has some 710,000 distinct CDR3 sequences; approximately 21% occur once, and the top ten carry around 21%. The sequencing input was blood. The receptors were gathered from a man aged 70 or older in good health. The CDR3 runs from the conserved cysteine through the conserved F or W. D genes are given only for firm matches. Rows give clone size only sometimes, using once, few, many, or a class for an expanded clone.

TRBV12-3/TRBV12-4,NA,NA,TRBJ1-1,TGTGCCAGCAGTTTTAAAGGGGGGAGCACTGAAGCTTTCTTT,CASSFKGGSTEAFF
TRBV20-1,NA,NA,TRBJ1-1,TGCAGTGCTAGGGGACAAGTTAGCTTGAACACTGAAGCTTTCTTT,CSARGQVSLNTEAFF
TRBV19,many,NA,TRBJ2-7,TGTGCCAGTACCGACAACTCCTACGAGCAGTACTTC,CASTDNSYEQYF
TRBV7-6,NA,NA,TRBJ2-5,TGTGCCAGCAGCGAGATTGGGGCCCAAGAGACCCAGTACTTC,CASSEIGAQETQYF
TRBV4-2,NA,TRBD1,TRBJ2-7,TGTGCCAGCAGCTCGGGACAGGATTACTACGAGCAGTACTTC,CASSSGQDYYEQYF
TRBV19,few,NA,TRBJ1-2,TGTGCCAGCATTCCACAGGGAATGAGTGGCTACACCTTC,CASIPQGMSGYTF
TRBV20-1,few,NA,TRBJ2-4,TGCAGTGCTAGATTTCCAAGGGGGACTATTAAAAACATTCAGTACTTC,CSARFPRGTIKNIQYF
TRBV4-1,NA,NA,TRBJ1-5,TGCGCCAGCAGCCAAGACGAGAATAGCAATCAGCCCCAGCATTTT,CASSQDENSNQPQHF
TRBV9,few,NA,TRBJ2-3,TGTGCCAGCAGCGACACACTAGCTTATATCCAGTATTTT,CASSDTLAYIQYF
TRBV28,NA,TRBD1,TRBJ1-1,TGTGCCGGGAAAACAGGGGTAGACACTGAAGCTTTCTTT,CAGKTGVDTEAFF
TRBV6-1,NA,TRBD1,TRBJ1-3,TGTGCCAGCGGTAGAGGACAGGCAGCCTCTGGAAACACCATATATTTT,CASGRGQAASGNTIYF
TRBV20-1,few,NA,TRBJ1-2,TGCAGTGCTCATGAATCGGGTCTAACACAGAACTATGGCTACACCTTC,CSAHESGLTQNYGYTF
TRBV12-3/TRBV12-4,few,NA,TRBJ2-2,TGTGCCAGCAGTCACCCCGGGGGATTCGGGGAGCTGTTTTTT,CASSHPGGFGELFF
TRBV6-7,NA,NA,TRBJ2-5,TGTGCCAGCAGTTACAAGGGTACGGGACGAGAGACCCAGTACTTC,CASSYKGTGRETQYF
TRBV25-1,NA,NA,TRBJ1-4,TGTGCCAGCAGTGAATCGTGGGGCTATAATGAAAAACTGTTTTTT,CASSESWGYNEKLFF
TRBV21-1,NA,NA,TRBJ1-4,TGTGCCAGCAGCAAGCCCAGGCTTACTAATGAAAAACTGTTTTTT,CASSKPRLTNEKLFF
TRBV7-8,few,NA,TRBJ2-5,TGTGCCAGCCGTCTCCCGATGGCAGCCGAAAAAGAGACCCAGTACTTC,CASRLPMAAEKETQYF
TRBV19,NA,NA,TRBJ2-7,TGTGCCAGTAGTAATGCGGGAAGGAGCTCCTACGAGCAGTACTTC,CASSNAGRSSYEQYF
TRBV20-1,NA,NA,TRBJ2-7,TGCAGTGCCTCCCTCCGGGAGCAGTACTTC,CSASLREQYF
TRBV9,NA,NA,TRBJ2-5,TGTGCCAGCAGCGCCGGATTTCGGGACGGCCAAGAGACCCAGTACTTC,CASSAGFRDGQETQYF
TRBV29-1,few,NA,TRBJ1-4,TGCAGCGTTGAAGATCCAGATGCGGGGCTAGGCGAAAAACTGTTTTTT,CSVEDPDAGLGEKLFF
TRBV5-1,NA,TRBD1,TRBJ2-7,TGCGCCAGCAGCTTGACCGGGACAGTCTCTTCCTACGAGCAGTACTTC,CASSLTGTVSSYEQYF
TRBV20-1,few,TRBD2,TRBJ2-1,TGCAGTGCTAGATCGGCTAGCGGGGGCCTGAGCTCCTACAATGAGCAGTTCTTC,CSARSASGGLSSYNEQFF
TRBV2,NA,NA,TRBJ1-2,TGTGCCAGCAGTGCACAGGCAACAGGGGGCTACACCTTC,CASSAQATGGYTF
TRBV20-1,few,TRBD2,TRBJ2-3,TGCAGTGCTAGAAAGGGACTAGTCTCTACGCAGTATTTT,CSARKGLVSTQYF
TRBV5-4,few,NA,TRBJ1-5,TGTGCCAGCAGCTTGGAACCCGCACAGCCCCAGCATTTT,CASSLEPAQPQHF
TRBV4-3,NA,NA,TRBJ1-2,TGCGCCAGCAGCCAAGATTCAGGGGAGGGGGGCTACACCTTC,CASSQDSGEGGYTF
TRBV29-1,few,NA,TRBJ2-7,TGCAGCGTTGGGGGTGATTTCTACGAGCAGTACTTC,CSVGGDFYEQYF
TRBV2,NA,TRBD2,TRBJ2-3,TGTGCCAGCAGTGACCCAGGGCTAGCGGGGGGGAAACAAGAGACCCAGTACTTT,CASSDPGLAGGKQETQYF
TRBV12-3/TRBV12-4,NA,TRBD1,TRBJ1-2,TGTGCCAGCAGTCCGACAGGGGCTTCTGGCTACACCTTC,CASSPTGASGYTF
TRBV20-1,NA,NA,TRBJ2-1,TGCAGTGCTAGAGATTTGGTGTCTAGCAGCTACAATGAGCAGTTCTTC,CSARDLVSSSYNEQFF
TRBV20-1,few,NA,TRBJ1-4,TGCAGTGCCCTATCGGCGGTAGCAACTAATGAAAAACTGTTTTTT,CSALSAVATNEKLFF
TRBV18,few,TRBD1,TRBJ2-3,TGTGCCAGCTCACCTCGACAGGGCCATCGGGATACGCAGTATTTT,CASSPRQGHRDTQYF
TRBV20-1,NA,NA,TRBJ2-3,TGCAGTGCCAGAGTCGGCGAGAGGAACACAGATACGCAGTATTTT,CSARVGERNTDTQYF
TRBV10-2,NA,TRBD2,TRBJ2-1,TGCGCCAGCAGTGATGTTAGTCGGGAACTAGCGGCCAACAATGAGCAGTTCTTC,CASSDVSRELAANNEQFF
TRBV28,NA,NA,TRBJ2-4,TGTGCCAGCAGGACGGCAGCCAAAAACATTCAGTACTTC,CASRTAAKNIQYF
TRBV20-1,medium-sized,TRBD2,TRBJ2-7,TGCAGTGCTAGAAGCGGGAACCCTTACGAGCAGTACTTC,CSARSGNPYEQYF
TRBV20-1,NA,TRBD2,TRBJ2-1,TGCAGTGCTAGTCTCCCGAGCGGGGGTTACAATGAGCAGTTCTTC,CSASLPSGGYNEQFF
TRBV28,few,NA,TRBJ2-1,TGTGCCAGCAGTTTCCGATCCTCAGAGCAGTTCTTC,CASSFRSSEQFF
TRBV9,few,TRBD2,TRBJ2-2,TGTGCCAGCAGTGCCCGGGGGGGACTCACCACCGGGGAGCTGTTTTTT,CASSARGGLTTGELFF
TRBV29-1,NA,TRBD2,TRBJ2-1,TGCAGCGTTGGGCGGGGGACGAACAATGAGCAGTTCTTC,CSVGRGTNNEQFF